This record looks at one TCR beta chain sequence and its context. This record belongs to a study of OX40 agonist ivuxolimab in advanced cancers. V shed 4 bases, J shed 0 bases, and the junction held 18 bases outside the gene matches. Germline CDR1 SGHKS, CDR2 YYEKEE (reference sequence). The CDR3 runs to 19 residues. Blood got drawn at baseline, again on cycle 4 day 1, and then on cycle 7 day 1. TCRdb keeps only in-frame clones here, not all; method: immunoSEQ multiplex PCR. The repertoire consists of thousands of clones, with over 70% occurring once and the leading ten covering under 20%. The sample here was CD4+ or CD8+ T cells sorted from blood, taken in a trial of the OX40 agonist ivuxolimab. This sequence was found in an adult with an advanced solid tumor such as melanoma, head and neck, liver or kidney cancer. The chain employs TRBV5-5 and TRBJ1-2, with 7 nucleotides matching TRBD1. The CDR3 sequence: CASSQKHLRDREANYGYTF. Written as DNA, the CDR3 is TGTGCCAGCAGCCAGAAACATCTGAGGGACAGAGAAGCTAACTATGGCTACACCTTC.